The 20 T cell receptor beta chains presented below share a single source sample, sequenced in a study of Tregs in tolerant kidney transplant recipients. Libraries were prepared by immunoSEQ multiplex PCR; TCRdb keeps only in-frame clonotypes and omits some of them. The table lists about 50,000 clones, roughly 87% of them singletons. Recipients received nonmyeloablative bone marrow transplants from related graft donors, with transient mixed chimerism. This specimen was CD8+ T cells from blood (PBMCs), taken 12 months after the transplant. The source of these receptors is a human patient who received a combined kidney and bone marrow transplant. Among the T cells, some may be from the graft donor.

The chain joins TRBV6-5 to TRBJ1-2; no firm D call. The germline gives CDR1 MNHEY, CDR2 SVGAGI. Trimming stripped 5 bases from V and 9 bases from J, with 13 bases between. The CDR3 has 12 amino acids. This CDR3 reads CASSVLRSRYTF. DNA of the CDR3: TGTGCCAGCAGTGTTCTCCGGAGCCGCTACACCTTC.

The rearrangement joins TRBV29-1 to TRBJ2-7; 9 positions match TRBD1. This CDR3 has 14 amino acids. The trim removed 1 base at V and 3 bases at J, leaving 4 bases unmatched. Germline CDR1 reads SQVTM; CDR2 reads ANQGSEA. As DNA, the CDR3 is TGCAGCGTTGAAGTTGAGGACAGGGGCTACGAGCAGTACTTC. Protein sequence: CSVEVEDRGYEQYF.

This chain connects TRBV27 to TRBJ2-7; D might be TRBD2 (6 bases). The CDR3 extends over 12 amino acids. Trimming took off 10 bases at V and 2 bases at J, with 12 bases between the two ends. Germline V gives CDR1 MNHEY, CDR2 SMNVEV (reference sequence). As DNA, the CDR3 is TGTGCCACCTCGGGGGTCGCCTACGAGCAGTACTTC. Protein product: CATSGVAYEQYF.

The rearrangement uses TRBV7-3 and TRBJ1-1; TRBD1 might be the D (6 bases). Germline assignment: CDR1 SGHTA and CDR2 FQGTGA. This CDR3 comprises 13 residues. Trimming removed 2 bases at V and 7 bases at J, with 11 bases between. This CDR3 is CASSLYRASEAFF. The CDR3 coding sequence is TGTGCCAGCAGCTTATACAGGGCGAGTGAAGCTTTCTTT.

The chain couples TRBV15 to TRBJ1-4, with D possibly TRBD1 on 5 matching bases. Germline values: CDR1 LNHNV, CDR2 YYDKDF (reference sequence). CDR3 length: 14 residues. The V gene lost 2 bases and the J gene lost 7 bases, with 11 bases spanning the gap. CDR3 sequence: CATSRFAGGEKLFF. The CDR3 DNA follows: TGTGCCACCAGCAGATTCGCCGGGGGTGAAAAACTGTTTTTT.

About this clone: At one boundary the junction diverges from the germline segment, which might be a read error. Within the sample, other DNA sequences also encode this same CDR3. The chain joins TRBV27 to TRBJ1-6; D perhaps matches TRBD1 (6 bases). CDR3 length: 14 amino acids. CDR1 is MNHEY, CDR2 SMNVEV, per germline (reference sequence). The CDR3 nucleotides read TGTGCCAGCAACGGACAGCCCTATAATTCCCCCCTCCACTTT. Amino acid sequence: CASNGQPYNSPLHF.

This rearrangement joins TRBV7-9 to TRBJ1-1, with 11 bases matching TRBD1. This CDR3 has 17 residues. Germline V gives CDR1 SEHNR, CDR2 FQNEAQ (reference sequence). J gave up 1 base and V 5 bases, and 9 bases lay outside the gene matches. CDR3 protein: CASSPGTGGLTNTEAFF. CDR3 nucleotides: TGTGCCAGCAGCCCCGGGACAGGGGGTTTAACGAACACTGAAGCTTTCTTT. Supplemented by reference TRBV7-9 and TRBJ1-1, the full variable domain reads DTGVSQNPRHKITKRGQNVTFRCDPISEHNRLYWYRQTLGQGPEFLTYFQNEAQLEKSRLLSDRFSAERPKGSFSTLEIQRTEQGDSAMYLCASSPGTGGLTNTEAFFGQGTRLTVV.

This clone showed up just once. The rearrangement joins TRBV14 to TRBJ2-1; 11 nucleotides match TRBD2. V dropped 2 bases and J dropped 2; count of bases not matched to a gene: 2. The CDR3 contains 16 residues. Germline loops: CDR1 SGHDN, CDR2 FVKESK. CDR3: CASSQIAGGPYNEQFF. CDR3 in DNA: TGTGCCAGCAGCCAAATAGCGGGAGGGCCCTACAATGAGCAGTTCTTC.

The chain links TRBV5-1 to TRBJ1-1; tentative D call: TRBD1 (5 bases). V was trimmed by 4 bases and J by 1 base, leaving 11 bases between them. Germline V gene sequence: CDR1 SGHRS, CDR2 YFSETQ. The CDR3 loop spans 14 amino acids. Here the CDR3 reads CASSAGQRNTEAFF. CDR3 DNA sequence: TGCGCCAGCAGCGCAGGACAAAGGAACACTGAAGCTTTCTTT. Based on the CDR3 plus reference TRBV5-1 and TRBJ1-1, the full variable domain is KAGVTQTPRYLIKTRGQQVTLSCSPISGHRSVSWYQQTPGQGLQFLFEYFSETQRNKGNFPGRFSGRQFSNSRSEMNVSTLELGDSALYLCASSAGQRNTEAFFGQGTRLTVV.

Only one count was recorded for this clone. The gene calls are TRBV27 and TRBJ2-7; 9 bases fit TRBD2. The CDR3 is 15 residues long. Per germline, CDR1 MNHEY and CDR2 SMNVEV (reference sequence). Trimming took 1 base from V and 6 from J; bases not matched to a gene: 7. CDR3 protein: CASSLLGGRASEQYF. CDR3 DNA: TGTGCCAGCAGTTTATTGGGCGGGAGGGCGTCCGAGCAGTACTTC.

Comments on this clone: At one boundary the junction diverges from the germline segment, which might be a read error. This chain links TRBV28 with TRBJ1-1; perhaps TRBD1 as D (6 bases). The CDR3 has 17 residues. Per the germline V gene, CDR1 is MDHEN and CDR2 is SYDVKM. DNA of the CDR3: TGTGCCAGCAGTCACCACCCGGACAGCCTCATGAACACTGGAGCTTTCTTT. Its protein is CASSHHPDSLMNTGAFF.

This rearrangement joins TRBV4-2 to TRBJ2-1; tentatively, D is TRBD1 (6 bases). The CDR3 totals 15 residues. The V and J ends lost 0 bases and 0 bases respectively, with 6 bases between them. The germline gives CDR1 LGHNA, CDR2 YNFKEQ. CDR3 residues: CASSQEDSSYNEQFF. CDR3 bases: TGTGCCAGCAGCCAAGAGGACAGCTCCTACAATGAGCAGTTCTTC.

This clone was seen a few times. CDR3 region: CASSDSREGTDTQYF. Written as DNA, the CDR3 is TGTGCCAGCAGTGACTCGAGGGAGGGCACAGATACGCAGTATTTT. The chain is built from TRBV6-4 and TRBJ2-3, with D maybe TRBD2 (6 bases). The CDR3 length is 15 residues. Deletions cut 0 bases from V and 1 base from J, with 8 bases between. The V gene's germline CDR1 is MRHNA and CDR2 SNTAGT.

The chain recombines TRBV6-1 with TRBJ2-2, with 8 nucleotides matching TRBD1. The CDR3 extends over 17 amino acids. Losses at the gene ends were 3 bases for V and 1 base for J; bases not matched to a gene: 7. Germline V gives CDR1 MNHNS, CDR2 SASEGT. CDR3 loop: CASSDPQDRENTGELFF. CDR3 nucleotide sequence: TGTGCCAGCAGTGACCCGCAGGACAGGGAGAACACCGGGGAGCTGTTTTTT.

The chain joins TRBV15 to TRBJ2-7, with TRBD1 as a possible D gene (6 bases). Germline CDR1 reads LNHNV; CDR2 reads YYDKDF (reference sequence). The CDR3 sequence is 16 residues long. Trimming cost V 0 bases and J 3 bases, with 15 bases left between them. The CDR3 region is CATSRDPWTEGYEQYF. CDR3 DNA: TGTGCCACCAGCAGAGATCCTTGGACAGAGGGCTACGAGCAGTACTTC.

The chain joins TRBV10-1 to TRBJ2-3; tentative D call: TRBD2 (5 bases). Germline V gene data show CDR1 as WNHNN and CDR2 as SYGVQD (reference sequence). The CDR3 has 18 amino acids. Trimming took 3 bases from V and 1 from J, leaving 20 bases between them. The chain's CDR3 is CASSEVGKRRRCTDTQYF. CDR3 sequence (DNA): TGCGCCAGCAGTGAAGTCGGGAAGCGCCGCCGATGCACAGATACGCAGTATTTT.

The genes are TRBV27 and TRBJ1-3, with a possible D match to TRBD1 (6 bases). Germline assignment: CDR1 MNHEY and CDR2 SMNVEV (reference sequence). V lost 5 bases, J lost 4 bases, and 12 bases lay in between. The CDR3 has 14 amino acids. CDR3 sequence: CASSPRQEGNTIYF. The CDR3 DNA sequence: TGTGCCAGCAGTCCAAGACAGGAGGGAAACACCATATATTTT.

The CDR3 region is CASSLTSGRYEQYF. The CDR3 coding sequence is TGCGCCAGCAGCCTGACTAGCGGGAGATACGAGCAGTACTTC. This chain uses TRBV5-1 with TRBJ2-7; TRBD2 matches 12 bases. Losses at the gene ends were 4 bases for V and 4 bases for J; bases not matched to a gene: 3. In germline, CDR1 is SGHRS, CDR2 YFSETQ. There are 14 residues in the CDR3.

This clone was recorded once. V gene TRBV2 combines with J gene TRBJ1-1; the D gene is possibly TRBD1 (6 bases). This CDR3 has 17 residues. With 5 bases removed from V and 3 bases from J, the gap between germline ends came to 22 bases. The germline gives CDR1 SNHLY, CDR2 FYNNEI. The CDR3: CASSWFGGGSGDTEAFF. In DNA form, the CDR3 reads TGTGCCAGCAGTTGGTTTGGGGGGGGCTCCGGGGACACTGAAGCTTTCTTT.

V gene TRBV9 combines with J gene TRBJ2-1; D is perhaps TRBD2 (5 bases). This CDR3 is built from 13 residues. V dropped 7 bases and J dropped 2 bases, with 10 bases sitting between them. Looked up from germline, CDR1 is SGDLS and CDR2 is YYNGEE. CDR3: CASAGIPYNEQFF. The CDR3 DNA sequence: TGTGCCAGCGCCGGGATTCCCTACAATGAGCAGTTCTTC.